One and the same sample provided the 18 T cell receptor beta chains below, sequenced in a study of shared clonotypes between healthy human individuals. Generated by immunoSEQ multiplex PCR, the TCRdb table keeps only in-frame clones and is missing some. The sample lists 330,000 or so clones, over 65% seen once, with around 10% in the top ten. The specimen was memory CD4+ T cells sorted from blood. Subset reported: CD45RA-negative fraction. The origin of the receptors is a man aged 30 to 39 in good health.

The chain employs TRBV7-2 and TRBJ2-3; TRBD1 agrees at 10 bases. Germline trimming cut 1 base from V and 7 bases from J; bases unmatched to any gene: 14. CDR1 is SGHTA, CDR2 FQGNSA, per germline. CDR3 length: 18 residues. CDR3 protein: CASSLGVPGQGRGYTQYF. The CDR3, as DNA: TGTGCCAGCAGCTTAGGGGTCCCGGGACAGGGGCGGGGATATACGCAGTATTTT.

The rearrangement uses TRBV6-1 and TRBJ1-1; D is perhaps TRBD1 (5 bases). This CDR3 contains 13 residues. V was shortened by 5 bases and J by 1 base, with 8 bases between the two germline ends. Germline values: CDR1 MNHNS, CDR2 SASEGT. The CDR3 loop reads CASSRDGNTEAFF. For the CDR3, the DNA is TGTGCCAGCAGTAGGGACGGGAACACTGAAGCTTTCTTT.

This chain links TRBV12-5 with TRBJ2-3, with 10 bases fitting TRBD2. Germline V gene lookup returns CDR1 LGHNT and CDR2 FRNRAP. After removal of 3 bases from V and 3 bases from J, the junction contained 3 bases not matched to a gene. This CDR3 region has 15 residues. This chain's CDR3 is CASGLGAGGTDTQYF. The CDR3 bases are TGTGCTAGTGGTTTAGGAGCGGGAGGGACAGATACGCAGTATTTT.

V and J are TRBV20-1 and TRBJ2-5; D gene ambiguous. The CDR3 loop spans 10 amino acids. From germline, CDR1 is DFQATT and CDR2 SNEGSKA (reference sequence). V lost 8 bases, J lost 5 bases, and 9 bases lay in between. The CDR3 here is CSYGRETQYF. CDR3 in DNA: TGCAGTTATGGTAGGGAGACCCAGTACTTC.

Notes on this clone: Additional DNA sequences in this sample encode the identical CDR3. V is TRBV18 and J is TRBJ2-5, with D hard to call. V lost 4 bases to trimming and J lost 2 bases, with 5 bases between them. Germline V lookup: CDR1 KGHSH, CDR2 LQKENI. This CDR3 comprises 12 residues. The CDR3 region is CASSLYQETQYF. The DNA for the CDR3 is TGTGCCAGCTCACTATATCAAGAGACCCAGTACTTC.

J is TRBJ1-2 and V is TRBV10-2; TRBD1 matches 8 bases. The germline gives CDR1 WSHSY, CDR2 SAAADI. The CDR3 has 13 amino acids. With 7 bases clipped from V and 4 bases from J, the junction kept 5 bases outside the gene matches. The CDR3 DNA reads TGCGCCAGCACTTCAGGGGGCGTCTATGGCTACACCTTC. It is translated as CASTSGGVYGYTF.

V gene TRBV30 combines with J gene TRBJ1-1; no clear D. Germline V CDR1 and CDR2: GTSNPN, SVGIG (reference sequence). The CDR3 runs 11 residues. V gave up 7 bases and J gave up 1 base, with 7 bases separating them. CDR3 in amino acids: CASRENTEAFF. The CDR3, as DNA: TGTGCCTCACGGGAGAACACTGAAGCTTTCTTT.

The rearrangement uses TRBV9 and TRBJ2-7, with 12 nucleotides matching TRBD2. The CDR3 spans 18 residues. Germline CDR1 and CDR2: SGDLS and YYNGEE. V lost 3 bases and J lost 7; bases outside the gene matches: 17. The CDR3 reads CASSDSQTSGSAYGEQYF. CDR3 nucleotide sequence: TGTGCCAGCAGCGATAGCCAGACTAGCGGGAGCGCCTATGGGGAGCAGTACTTC.

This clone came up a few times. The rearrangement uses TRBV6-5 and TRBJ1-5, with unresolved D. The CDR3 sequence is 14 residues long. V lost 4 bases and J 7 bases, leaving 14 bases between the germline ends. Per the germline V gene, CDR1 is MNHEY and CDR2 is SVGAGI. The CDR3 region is CASSSTHMIQPQHF. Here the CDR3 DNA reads TGTGCCAGCAGTTCCACACATATGATACAGCCCCAGCATTTT.

The CDR3 is CASSLSFSGGRETQYF. CDR3 DNA: TGTGCCAGCAGTTTATCGTTCTCGGGAGGGCGGGAGACCCAGTACTTC. The chain joins TRBV27 to TRBJ2-5; TRBD2 matches 8 bases. Germline V gene data show CDR1 as MNHEY and CDR2 as SMNVEV (reference sequence). V lost 0 bases to trimming and J lost 5 bases; unmatched junction nucleotides: 8. CDR3 length: 16 residues.

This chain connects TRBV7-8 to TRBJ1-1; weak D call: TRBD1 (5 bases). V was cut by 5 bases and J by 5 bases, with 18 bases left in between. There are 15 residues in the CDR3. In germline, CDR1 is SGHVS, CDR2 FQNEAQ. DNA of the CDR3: TGTGCCAGCAGCCCCGGTGTGAGAGGGGTGACTGAAGCTTTCTTT. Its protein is CASSPGVRGVTEAFF.

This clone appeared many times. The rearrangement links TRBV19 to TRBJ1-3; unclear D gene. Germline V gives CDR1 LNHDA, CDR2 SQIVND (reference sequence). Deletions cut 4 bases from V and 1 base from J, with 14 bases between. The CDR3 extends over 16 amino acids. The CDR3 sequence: CASSRTRDHSGNTIYF. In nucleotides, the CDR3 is TGTGCCAGTAGTAGAACCCGGGATCATTCTGGAAACACCATATATTTT.

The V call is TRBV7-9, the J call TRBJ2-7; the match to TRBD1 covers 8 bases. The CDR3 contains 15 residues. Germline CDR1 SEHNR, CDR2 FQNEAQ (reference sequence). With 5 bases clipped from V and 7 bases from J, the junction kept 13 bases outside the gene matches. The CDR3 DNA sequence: TGTGCCAGCAGCCGACCCGGACAGGGAGGAGGGGAGCAGTACTTC. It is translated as CASSRPGQGGGEQYF.

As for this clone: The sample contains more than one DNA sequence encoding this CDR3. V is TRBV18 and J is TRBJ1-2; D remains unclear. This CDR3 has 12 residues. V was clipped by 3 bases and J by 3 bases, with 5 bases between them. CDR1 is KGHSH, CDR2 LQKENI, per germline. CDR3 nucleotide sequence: TGTGCCAGCTCACCCACAGACTATGGCTACACCTTC. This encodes CASSPTDYGYTF.

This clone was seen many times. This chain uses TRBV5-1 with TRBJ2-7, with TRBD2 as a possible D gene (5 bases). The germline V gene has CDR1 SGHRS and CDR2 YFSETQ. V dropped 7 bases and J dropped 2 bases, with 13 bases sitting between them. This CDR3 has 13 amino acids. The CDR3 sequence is CASGEGRTYEQYF. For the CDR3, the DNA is TGCGCCAGCGGTGAAGGGAGAACCTACGAGCAGTACTTC.

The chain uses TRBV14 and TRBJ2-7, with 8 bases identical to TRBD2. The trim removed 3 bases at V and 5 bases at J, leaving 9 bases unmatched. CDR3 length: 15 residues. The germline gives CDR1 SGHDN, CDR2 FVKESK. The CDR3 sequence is CASSQGLWREDEQYF. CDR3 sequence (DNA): TGTGCCAGCAGCCAGGGTCTCTGGCGGGAGGACGAGCAGTACTTC.

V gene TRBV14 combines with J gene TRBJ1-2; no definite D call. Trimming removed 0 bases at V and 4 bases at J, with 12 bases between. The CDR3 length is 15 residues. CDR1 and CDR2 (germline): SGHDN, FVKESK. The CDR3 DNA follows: TGTGCCAGCAGCCAAGATGTCAGGCTAGGCTATGGCTACACCTTC. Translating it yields CASSQDVRLGYGYTF.

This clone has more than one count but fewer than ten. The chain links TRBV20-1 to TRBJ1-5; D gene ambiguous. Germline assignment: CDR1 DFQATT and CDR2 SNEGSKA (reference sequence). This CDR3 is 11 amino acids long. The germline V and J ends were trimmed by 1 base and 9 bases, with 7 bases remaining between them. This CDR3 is CSARGGGPQHF. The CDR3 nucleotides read TGCAGTGCTAGAGGGGGAGGGCCCCAGCATTTT.